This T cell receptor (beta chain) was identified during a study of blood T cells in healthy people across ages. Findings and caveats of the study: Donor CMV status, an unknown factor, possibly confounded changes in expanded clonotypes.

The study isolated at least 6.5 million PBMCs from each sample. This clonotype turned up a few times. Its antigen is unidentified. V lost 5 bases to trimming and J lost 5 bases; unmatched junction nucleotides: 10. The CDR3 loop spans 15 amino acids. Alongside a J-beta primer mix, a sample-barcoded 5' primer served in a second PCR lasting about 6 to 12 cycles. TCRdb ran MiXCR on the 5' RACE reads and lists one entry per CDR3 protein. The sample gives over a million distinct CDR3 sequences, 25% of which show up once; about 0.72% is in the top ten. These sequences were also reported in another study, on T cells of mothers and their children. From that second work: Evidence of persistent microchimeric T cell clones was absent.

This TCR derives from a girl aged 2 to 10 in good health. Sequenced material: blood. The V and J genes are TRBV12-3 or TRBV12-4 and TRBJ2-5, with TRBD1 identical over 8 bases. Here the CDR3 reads CASSPWTGPRETQYF. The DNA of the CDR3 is TGTGCCAGCAGTCCCTGGACAGGGCCGAGGGAGACCCAGTACTTC.